This T cell receptor (beta chain) is drawn from a study of kidney transplant recipient with SARS-CoV-2 infection. TCRdb fed the reads into MiXCR, producing one record per CDR3 protein. The table has under 300,000 distinct CDR3 sequences, around 26% seen once; the top ten hold around 6.8%. This CDR3 is 16 amino acids long. Germline values: CDR1 KGHDR, CDR2 SFDVKD. Concerning this clonotype itself: A much larger clone differs from this one at a single base, so this may be a read error.

This receptor was obtained from a young adult male patient who had COVID-19 and was a kidney transplant recipient. The graft donor may have given rise to some T cells. The V call is TRBV24-1, the J call TRBJ2-1; 9 bases match TRBD1. The sample in question was a blood sample, obtained at baseline and between days 110 and 120 from a kidney transplant recipient. CDR3 DNA sequence: TGTGCCACCAGTGATTCCACAGGGGGCGCCTACAATGGGCAGTTCTTC. This codes for CATSDSTGGAYNGQFF.